This T cell receptor beta chain was recovered during a study of blood T cell repertoires in COVID-19. Study-wide context: Acute and convalescent COVID-19 specimens originated in the United States, Italy and Spain. From T cells, B-cell-depleted T cells, or PBMCs came the material, which was cDNA or gDNA.

Assay: immunoSEQ multiplex PCR; the TCRdb copy retains only in-frame clones and omits some. Here the sample spans more than 80,000 clones, over 80% being singletons. The germline CDR1 and CDR2 sequences are SGHNT and YENEEA. CDR3 length: 15 residues. Unmatched junction bases numbered 7, after V lost 4 bases and J lost 2 bases. Sequenced sample: peripheral blood. This clonotype originated in a woman of 80 years or more with active or convalescent COVID-19. The chain uses TRBV11-3 and TRBJ2-7; 8 bases are shared with TRBD1. The CDR3 is CASSSGTGVTYEQYF. Here the CDR3 DNA reads TGTGCCAGCAGCTCCGGGACAGGCGTAACCTACGAGCAGTACTTC.